A single sample gave rise to the 20 T cell receptor beta chains below, sequenced in a study of read filtering for tumor transcriptome and immune sequencing. From 400 to 450 ng of RNA, a library with molecular barcoded alpha/delta and beta/gamma adaptors was made. In TCRdb, the reads were re-called with MiXCR into one record per CDR3 protein. The repertoire holds nearly 60,000 distinct CDR3 sequences, around an eighth seen once, with roughly 16% in the top ten. The specimen was a population of CD138-negative cells sorted from bone marrow. These receptor sequences come from a donor at least 40 years old with multiple myeloma.

In its sample, this clonotype was seen a few times. J is TRBJ2-5 and V is TRBV19, with a tentative D call TRBD1 (6 bases). Germline CDR1 and CDR2: LNHDA and SQIVND (reference sequence). Trimming pared 6 bases from V and 5 bases from J, leaving 10 bases between. The CDR3 spans 12 residues. CDR3 sequence reads: CASRTGGETQYF. The DNA for the CDR3 is TGTGCCAGTAGGACAGGCGGGGAGACCCAGTACTTC.

Points on this clonotype: A far more abundant clone sits one base away, making this likely a read error. The CDR3 ends on some other residue instead of the conserved phenylalanine or tryptophan, so this is likely a read error. The CDR3 is CASSQDRYRRNTEAFS. Here the CDR3 DNA reads TGCGCCAGCAGCCAAGATCGATACAGACGGAACACTGAAGCTTTCTCT. V gene TRBV4-2 combines with J gene TRBJ1-1, with D unresolved. The CDR3 runs to 16 residues. Germline CDR1 is LGHNA and CDR2 is YNFKEQ.

At least ten counts were recorded for this clonotype. The V and J genes are TRBV9 and TRBJ2-1; tentative D call: TRBD2 (5 bases). Germline V lookup: CDR1 SGDLS, CDR2 YYNGEE. V lost 0 bases and J 4 bases, leaving 11 bases between the germline ends. The CDR3 runs to 15 residues. Here the CDR3 reads CASSVDSGPYNEQFF. The CDR3 region has the DNA TGTGCCAGCAGCGTAGACAGCGGCCCGTACAATGAGCAGTTCTTC.

This clonotype showed up many times. V is TRBV5-1 and J is TRBJ1-1; no clear D. Germline V gene data show CDR1 as SGHRS and CDR2 as YFSETQ. The CDR3 totals 14 residues. V lost 3 bases and J 0 bases, leaving 9 bases between the germline ends. Here the CDR3 DNA reads TGCGCCAGCAGCTCTACAACGATGAACACTGAAGCTTTCTTT. This codes for CASSSTTMNTEAFF.

This clonotype was seen repeatedly, ten times or more. The genes are TRBV2 and TRBJ1-2; D remains ambiguous. CDR1 SNHLY and CDR2 FYNNEI come from the germline V gene. The CDR3 is 12 amino acids. Trimming removed 4 bases from V and 3 bases from J, with 6 bases in between. CDR3 in amino acids: CASSGSYYGYTF. In nucleotides, the CDR3 is TGTGCCAGCAGTGGAAGCTACTATGGCTACACCTTC.

The J gene is TRBJ2-7, the V gene TRBV20-1; no clear D gene. The CDR3 loop spans 13 amino acids. Germline V gene sequence: CDR1 DFQATT, CDR2 SNEGSKA (reference sequence). The V end lost 5 bases, the J end lost 0 bases, and 11 bases lay between the germline ends. The CDR3 DNA reads as TGCAGTGCTGGCAGGCCCAGCTCCTACGAGCAGTACTTC. It yields the protein CSAGRPSSYEQYF.

In its sample, this clonotype was seen many times. An end of the junction does not agree with germline; a read error may underlie this. The V gene is TRBV2, the J gene TRBJ2-5, with 9 bases aligning to TRBD2. The CDR3 sequence is 16 residues long. CDR1 and CDR2 from the germline V gene are SNHLY and FYNNEI. CDR3 sequence: CAGSEYGAGGVETQYF. CDR3 nucleotide sequence: TGTGCCGGCAGTGAATACGGAGCGGGGGGCGTAGAGACCCAGTACTTC. Looking up the rest from reference TRBV2 and TRBJ2-5 gives the full variable domain: EPEVTQTPSHQVTQMGQEVILRCVPISNHLYFYWYRQILGQKVEFLVSFYNNEISEKSEIFDDQFSVERPDGSNFTLKIRSTKLEDSAMYFCAGSEYGAGGVETQYFGPGTRLLVL.

This clonotype was counted ten times or more. V usage is TRBV28 and J usage is TRBJ1-5; D unresolved. CDR3 length equals 14 residues. V was cut by 8 bases and J by 4 bases, with 15 bases left in between. Germline values: CDR1 MDHEN, CDR2 SYDVKM. The CDR3 DNA is TGTGCCAGCCTTTCGTATGGGTCTAATCAGCCCCAGCATTTT. It is translated as CASLSYGSNQPQHF.

This clonotype occurred many times. This chain uses TRBV7-2 with TRBJ2-5; D ambiguous. The CDR3 sequence is 13 residues long. Deletions cut 3 bases from V and 7 bases from J, with 12 bases between. Germline-derived CDR1 and CDR2 are SGHTA and FQGNSA. The chain's CDR3 is CASSFAGRGTQYF. As DNA, the CDR3 is TGTGCCAGCAGCTTTGCCGGGCGAGGGACCCAGTACTTC.

Only a few counts were recorded for this clonotype. The CDR3 sequence: CSARPGGPGEQYF. Here the CDR3 DNA reads TGCAGTGCAAGGCCCGGGGGCCCGGGAGAGCAGTACTTC. The chain recombines TRBV20-1 with TRBJ2-7; D assignment may be TRBD1 or TRBD2 (6 bases each). CDR1 is DFQATT and CDR2 is SNEGSKA in the germline V gene (reference sequence). This CDR3 is built from 13 residues. V was trimmed by 6 bases and J by 7 bases, leaving 19 bases between them.

This clonotype has a count of ten or more. CDR3 DNA: TGTGCCAGCAGTTACCCGTCAGGGGGGGTTGAAGCTTTCTTT. It translates to CASSYPSGGVEAFF. The V and J genes are TRBV6-5 and TRBJ1-1; 7 nucleotides line up with TRBD1. The CDR3 runs to 14 residues. Germline V lookup: CDR1 MNHEY, CDR2 SVGAGI. V shed 2 bases, J shed 7 bases, and the junction held 7 bases outside the gene matches.

This clonotype was seen only a few times. The chain carries TRBV29-1 and TRBJ2-3; 9 nucleotides align to TRBD1. Trimming removed 6 bases from V and 4 bases from J; junction bases left unmatched: 2. The CDR3 length is 12 residues. The germline V gene encodes CDR1 SQVTM and CDR2 ANQGSEA. CDR3 in amino acids: CSVRQGADTQYF. CDR3 DNA: TGCAGCGTCCGACAGGGGGCAGATACGCAGTATTTT.

This clonotype was recorded at least ten times. J is TRBJ1-1 and V is TRBV28; D gene ambiguous. Germline CDR1 is MDHEN and CDR2 is SYDVKM. Trimming shortened V by 3 bases and J by 11 bases, and 13 bases separated the two germline ends. The CDR3 has 12 amino acids. CDR3 region: CASSLWGTGAFF. The DNA of the CDR3 is TGTGCCAGCAGTTTGTGGGGAACGGGGGCTTTCTTT.

In this sample, this clonotype turned up many times. The chain joins TRBV7-9 to TRBJ2-7; 11 bases are shared with TRBD2. The germline CDR1 and CDR2 sequences are SEHNR and FQNEAQ (reference sequence). The CDR3 sequence is 15 residues long. With 0 bases clipped from V and 3 bases from J, the junction kept 1 base outside the gene matches. In nucleotides, the CDR3 is TGTGCCAGCAGCTTAGCAACTAGCGGGGGCTACGAGCAGTACTTC. Translating gives CASSLATSGGYEQYF.

This clonotype was counted a few times. J is TRBJ2-5 and V is TRBV5-1; D possibly corresponds to TRBD2 (5 bases). The CDR3 covers 12 residues. CDR1 and CDR2 from the germline V gene are SGHRS and YFSETQ. V was shortened by 6 bases and J by 5 bases, with 11 bases between the two germline ends. The CDR3 nucleotides are TGCGCCAGCAACCGGGAAAGGGAGACCCAGTACTTC. It codes for CASNRERETQYF.

As to this clonotype: This may be a read error, as it is one base from a much larger clone. In this CDR3 the conserved last residue, phenylalanine or tryptophan, is missing, so a read error is likely. The rearrangement uses TRBV7-9 and TRBJ1-1; no definite D call. The CDR3 loop spans 15 amino acids. The V gene's germline CDR1 is SEHNR and CDR2 FQNEAQ (reference sequence). The germline V and J ends were trimmed by 1 base and 1 base, with 10 bases remaining between them. The CDR3 bases are TGTGCCAGCAGCTTAGAACTTTCGACGAACACTGAAGCTTTCCTT. Translation: CASSLELSTNTEAFL.

This clonotype was recorded a few times. V gene TRBV7-9 combines with J gene TRBJ2-5; no definite D call. The CDR3 loop spans 16 amino acids. V lost 0 bases, J lost 0 bases, and 11 bases lay in between. In germline, CDR1 is SEHNR, CDR2 FQNEAQ (reference sequence). The CDR3 loop reads CASSLAQEVYQETQYF. Here the CDR3 DNA reads TGTGCCAGCAGCTTAGCTCAAGAGGTGTACCAAGAGACCCAGTACTTC. The whole variable domain, remainder taken from reference TRBV7-9 and TRBJ2-5, is DTGVSQNPRHKITKRGQNVTFRCDPISEHNRLYWYRQTLGQGPEFLTYFQNEAQLEKSRLLSDRFSAERPKGSFSTLEIQRTEQGDSAMYLCASSLAQEVYQETQYFGPGTRLLVL.

In this sample, this clonotype turned up many times. The rearrangement joins TRBV9 to TRBJ1-5; the D is unclear. This CDR3 comprises 15 residues. Germline CDR1 and CDR2: SGDLS and YYNGEE. Trimming took 2 bases from V and 7 from J, leaving 16 bases between them. The CDR3 region has the DNA TGTGCCAGCAGCGTCGACAACACACTTACACAGCCCCAGCATTTT. It is translated as CASSVDNTLTQPQHF.

This clonotype was counted many times. With a much larger clone just one base away, this may be a read error. The chain links TRBV2 to TRBJ1-2, with D possibly matching TRBD1 (5 bases). This CDR3 has 12 amino acids. V lost 8 bases to trimming and J lost 7 bases, with 14 bases between them. Germline CDR1 is SNHLY and CDR2 is FYNNEI. CDR3 DNA: TGTGCCAGCGGTGGATGGGACCGTGGCTACACCTTC. Amino acid sequence: CASGGWDRGYTF.

In regard to this clonotype: This likely traces to a read error, being one base from a far larger clone. The chain has TRBV7-2 and TRBJ2-3; D is uncertain. This CDR3 is built from 17 residues. Germline V gene data show CDR1 as SGHTA and CDR2 as FQGNSA. CDR3 sequence (DNA): TGTGCCAGCAGCTACCCGGTAGCCAGCCGCCGCACAGATGCGCAGTATTTT. This encodes CASSYPVASRRTDAQYF.